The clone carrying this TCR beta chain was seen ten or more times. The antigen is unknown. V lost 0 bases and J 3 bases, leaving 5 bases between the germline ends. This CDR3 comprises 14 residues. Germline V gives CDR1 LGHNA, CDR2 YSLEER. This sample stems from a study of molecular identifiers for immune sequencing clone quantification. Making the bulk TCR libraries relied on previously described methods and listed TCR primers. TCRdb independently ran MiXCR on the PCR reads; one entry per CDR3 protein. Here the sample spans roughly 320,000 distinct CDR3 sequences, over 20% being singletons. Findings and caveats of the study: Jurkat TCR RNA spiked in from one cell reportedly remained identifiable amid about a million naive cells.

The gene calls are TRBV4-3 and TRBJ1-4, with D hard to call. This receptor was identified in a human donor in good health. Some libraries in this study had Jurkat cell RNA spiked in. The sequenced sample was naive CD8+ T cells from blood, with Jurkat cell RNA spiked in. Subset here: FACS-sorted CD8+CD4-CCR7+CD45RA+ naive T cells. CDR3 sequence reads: CASSQELANEKLFF. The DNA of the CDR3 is TGCGCCAGCAGCCAAGAATTGGCTAATGAAAAACTGTTTTTT.